This T cell receptor (beta chain) was sequenced for a study of shared clonotypes between healthy human individuals (dated by TCRdb to about 2020). In the study overall: Three men and a couple of women, aged 18 to 49 years, made up the cohort. For each donor, three plates each were used for CD4 naive and CD4 memory, two plates were used for CD8 naive, and one plate was used for CD8 memory. The study deeply sequenced blood TCR repertoires of about 5 healthy adults to estimate repertoire size and the extent of clonotype sharing between individuals. To increase sequencing depth and limit assay-specific biases, different laboratories used diverse techniques to prepare libraries and sequence TCR repertoires. Between about 0.8 and 9 billion PBMCs per donor were obtained by leukapheresis.

Via the germline V gene, CDR1 is SGHRS and CDR2 YFSETQ. V and J are truncated by 4 bases and 6 bases respectively, leaving an intervening sequence of 19 bases. The CDR3 holds 16 amino acids from the cysteine to the phenylalanine. Only CDR3 DNA is held: 48 bases, read in frame from base 1. The donors were healthy, HIV-negative adults who had no recently reported acute infections or vaccinations. Every donor was a Caucasian adult residing in Nashville, Tennessee, USA. Magnetic negative selection was used to enrich CD4+ T cells, after which naive cells were positively selected on CD45RA and the negative fraction became the memory subset. Blood was obtained by leukapheresis, after which PBMCs were separated by Ficoll-Histopaque density gradient centrifugation and cryopreserved in liquid nitrogen vapor phase. Analytical flow cytometry was used to check the purity and quantity of each magnetically sorted T cell population. Genomic DNA was isolated from each sorted fraction and quantified by UV absorbance on a Nanodrop 2000c.

This clone was picked up a small number of times. Its cognate antigen has yet to be identified. Base qualities were left out, and no much larger clone turns up one base away. The study at large found these results: Estimated clonotype richness was generally larger for naive than for memory subsets. Pairwise subsampling indicated that sequencing depth was expected to affect the degree of clonotype sharing among donors. Incomplete sequencing was indicated by rarefaction of sorted-subset datasets, despite the large sequencing depth. Sharing across a few donors was observed for roughly 5.4% of naive CD4, 3.5% of naive CD8, 2% to 2.5% of memory CD4, and around 0.4% of memory CD8 clonotypes. Sampling was restricted to blood, and TCR repertoires in tissue are likely to differ from TCR repertoires in blood. Clonotypes shared by all four sorted-subset donors showed higher generation probabilities than non-shared clonotypes. The small number of donors limited the genetic and exposure-history diversity represented.

Using the deep immunoSEQ assay, multiplex PCR amplified TCR CDR3 regions from genomic DNA. Extracted genomic DNA from each cell subset was distributed evenly across all wells of several immunoSEQ 96-well plates, and each plate was treated as a replicate. For sorted subsets, around 200 ng genomic DNA, equal to about 30,000 T cell genomes, was loaded into each replicate PCR. The purified libraries were quantified using a Qubit 3.0 fluorometer, sized with a Bioanalyzer 2100, and then quantified again using the KAPA Library Quantification kit. Each immunoSEQ 96-well plate was sequenced on its own single-read 150-cycle Illumina NextSeq 550 flow cell. In the original analysis: Because only junctional sequences without quality scores were contained in the immunoSEQ output, filtering matching that applied to full-length reads could not be performed. Sequences were annotated with PyIR, a Python wrapper for IgBLAST v1.9, and V/J genes and CDR3 were assigned using IMGT germline references. Reads with weak V/J assignments (E-value above 1e-6), missing CDR3, stop codons, out-of-frame junctions, or ambiguous translated residues were removed. V3J clonotypes were defined as sequences sharing the same inferred V gene, J gene, and CDR3 amino acid sequence. The percentage overlap between two repertoires was calculated by dividing the number of shared unique clonotypes by the size of the smaller repertoire. Richness of each repertoire was evaluated using RTK rarefaction, the Chao1 estimator, and Recon v2.1 estimates of unobserved clonotypes. For all TCRbeta clonotypes obtained by the gDNA method from a handful of donors, generation probabilities were computed with OLGA. TCRdb took over this immuneACCESS table, retaining in-frame rearrangements with V and J assigned. Such tables are incomplete; in checked studies, under half of the missing clones stem from an unresolved V gene, and the remainder is unexplained. The DNA gave D and trimming, while V, J and clone size come from that table. The sample table contains more than 850,000 clones; only one count was recorded for more than 75% of them. 0.52% of the sample is held by the ten biggest clonotypes.

This sequence originates from a man aged 18-30 years in good health. Some clones in this sample may be carry-over from other donors' samples. Source material: memory CD4+ T cells from PBMCs. The cell subset or site label of this sample denotes: CD45RA-negative fraction. Rearrangement joined TRBV5-1 to TRBJ2-2; the D gene is possibly TRBD1 or TRBD2, with 5 bases matching each. The CDR3 amino acid sequence is: CASSPPRDPGPGELFF. Here is the DNA: TGCGCCAGCAGCCCCCCCCGGGACCCGGGGCCCGGGGAGCTGTTTTTT.